This entry lists 15 T cell receptor beta chains sequenced from one sample in a study of molecular identifiers for immune sequencing clone quantification. TCRdb analysed the PCR reads with MiXCR anew, one entry per CDR3 protein. Altogether approximately 680,000 distinct CDR3 sequences are present, over 25% being singletons, with the ten largest covering 0.75% to 0.8%. Sequencing was done on a sample of naive CD8+ T cells from blood, with Jurkat cell RNA spiked in. Specified subset: FACS-sorted CD8+CD4-CCR7+CD45RA+ naive T cells. Source of these receptors: a human donor in good health. Some libraries in this study had Jurkat cell RNA spiked in.

The chain employs TRBV20-1 and TRBJ2-2; 13 nucleotides match TRBD2. The CDR3 is 15 residues long. With 6 bases clipped from V and 6 bases from J, the junction kept 7 bases outside the gene matches. CDR1 DFQATT and CDR2 SNEGSKA come from the germline V gene (reference sequence). CDR3 nucleotides: TGCAGTGCGGTTACTAGCGGGAGGGCTCCCGGGGAGCTGTTTTTT. As protein: CSAVTSGRAPGELFF.

This clonotype was seen repeatedly, ten times or more. The V and J genes are TRBV7-6 and TRBJ2-7; D uncertain. The CDR3 extends over 12 amino acids. Trimming cost V 0 bases and J 5 bases, with 5 bases left between them. The germline V gene encodes CDR1 SGHVS and CDR2 FNYEAQ. The CDR3 sequence: CASSLASHEQYF. The CDR3 DNA follows: TGTGCCAGCAGCTTAGCTTCTCACGAGCAGTACTTC.

The chain links TRBV6-5 to TRBJ2-5; D gene uncertain. Germline values: CDR1 MNHEY, CDR2 SVGAGI. Trimming removed 4 bases from V and 2 bases from J, with 11 bases in between. The CDR3 is 14 residues long. CDR3 loop: CASSLTRRQETQYF. The CDR3 coding sequence is TGTGCCAGCAGTTTAACGAGAAGACAAGAGACCCAGTACTTC.

There are a few counts of this clonotype. The rearrangement joins TRBV5-8 to TRBJ1-5, with a possible D match to TRBD1 (5 bases). The CDR3 consists of 13 residues. Germline V gene sequence: CDR1 SGHTS, CDR2 YDEGEE. The ends were cut back, 3 bases at V and 7 bases at J, with 11 bases in the middle. The CDR3 coding sequence is TGTGCCAGCAGCTGGGGCACGGGACAGCCCCAGCATTTT. Translated, it gives CASSWGTGQPQHF.

This clonotype has a count of ten or more. The chain uses TRBV2 and TRBJ1-1, with a possible D match to TRBD1 (5 bases). The CDR3 consists of 13 residues. Germline CDR1 SNHLY, CDR2 FYNNEI. V was pared by 9 bases and J by 4 bases, with 15 bases between. The chain's CDR3 is CARLRGGGTEAFF. CDR3 nucleotide sequence: TGTGCCAGGCTCCGGGGGGGTGGCACTGAAGCTTTCTTT.

This clonotype was seen many times. This sequence joins TRBV5-1 and TRBJ1-4, with 9 bases identical to TRBD1. The CDR3 runs to 16 residues. The J segment lost 1 base and the V segment lost 3 bases, leaving 4 bases of the junction unmatched. Germline V gene data show CDR1 as SGHRS and CDR2 as YFSETQ. The CDR3 region has the DNA TGCGCCAGCAGCTGGGGACAGGGAGGAACTAATGAAAAACTGTTTTTT. Translating gives CASSWGQGGTNEKLFF.

This clonotype was counted a few times. J is TRBJ2-3 and V is TRBV7-9; TRBD1 agrees at 7 bases. The V gene's germline CDR1 is SEHNR and CDR2 FQNEAQ (reference sequence). V lost 4 bases, J lost 2 bases, and 9 bases stayed unmatched. This CDR3 is built from 16 residues. CDR3 coding DNA: TGTGCCAGCAGCTCTGCCCGGGACAGACCCACAGATACGCAGTATTTT. Its translation: CASSSARDRPTDTQYF.

This clonotype occurred a few times. The chain has TRBV27 and TRBJ2-2, with D uncertain. Germline V gene lookup returns CDR1 MNHEY and CDR2 SMNVEV (reference sequence). The CDR3 runs 16 residues. V shed 5 bases and J shed 6 bases, with 19 bases lying between them. The CDR3 loop reads CASSPRLGLSSGELFF. CDR3 nucleotides: TGTGCCAGCAGTCCAAGGTTAGGTCTGAGTTCCGGGGAGCTGTTTTTT.

This clonotype was recorded at least ten times. The rearrangement uses TRBV20-1 and TRBJ1-1; 9 bases line up with TRBD1. CDR3 length equals 15 residues. The germline gives CDR1 DFQATT, CDR2 SNEGSKA (reference sequence). Trimming took 4 bases from V and 4 from J; bases not matched to a gene: 10. CDR3 sequence (DNA): TGCAGTGCTAAAAAGACAGGGGGTGGGGGCACTGAAGCTTTCTTT. This translates into CSAKKTGGGGTEAFF.

With regard to this clonotype: A much larger clone differs from this one at a single base, so this may be a read error. This sequence joins TRBV6-2 or TRBV6-3 and TRBJ2-1; D could derive from TRBD1 or TRBD2 (5 bases each). Trimming removed 0 bases from V and 14 bases from J, with 14 bases in between. In germline, CDR1 is MNHEY, CDR2 SVGEGT. CDR3 length: 13 residues. This CDR3 reads CASSYSSRDGEFF. DNA of the CDR3: TGTGCCAGCAGTTACTCTAGCCGGGACGGAGAGTTCTTC.

In regard to this clonotype: Possible read error: a much larger clone is one base away. The chain combines TRBV29-1 with TRBJ2-7; D might be TRBD1 (5 bases). The CDR3 covers 14 residues. Germline V gives CDR1 SQVTM, CDR2 ANQGSEA. The V end was cut by 0 bases, the J end by 5 bases, with 14 bases between. The CDR3 region is CSVEDRQGTHEQYF. CDR3 coding DNA: TGCAGCGTTGAAGATCGGCAGGGTACCCACGAGCAGTACTTC.

This clonotype was seen ten or more times. This chain links TRBV28 with TRBJ2-1, with 13 bases aligning to TRBD2. The CDR3 is 16 residues long. V lost 1 base, J lost 8 bases, and 5 bases stayed unmatched. CDR1 is MDHEN, CDR2 SYDVKM, per germline. CDR3 in amino acids: CASSLFGLAGVYEQFF. CDR3 DNA: TGTGCCAGCAGTTTATTCGGACTAGCGGGGGTGTATGAGCAGTTCTTC.

The rearrangement joins TRBV6-1 to TRBJ1-1, with TRBD1 matching over 8 bases. Germline V lookup: CDR1 MNHNS, CDR2 SASEGT. CDR3 length: 16 amino acids. V was pared by 6 bases and J by 0 bases, with 9 bases of the junction left unmatched. CDR3 in amino acids: CASSEDRAPLNTEAFF. For the CDR3, the DNA is TGTGCCAGCAGCGAGGACAGGGCCCCCTTGAACACTGAAGCTTTCTTT.

V and J are TRBV4-1 and TRBJ2-3; D may be TRBD2 (5 bases). Trimming left V 6 bases short and J 4 bases short, with 14 bases between. Germline assignment: CDR1 MGHRA and CDR2 YSYEKL. CDR3 length equals 14 residues. CDR3 loop: CASRTSGRADTQYF. The CDR3 region has the DNA TGCGCCAGCAGAACCAGCGGTCGTGCAGATACGCAGTATTTT.

This clonotype has only a few counts. The chain recombines TRBV4-3 with TRBJ2-7, with 10 positions matching TRBD1. The germline V gene encodes CDR1 LGHNA and CDR2 YSLEER. Trimming cost V 0 bases and J 7 bases; bases outside gene matches: 6. This CDR3 region has 15 residues. The CDR3 nucleotides are TGCGCCAGCAGCCAAGATGATGGGACAGGGGATGAGCAGTACTTC. The encoded protein is CASSQDDGTGDEQYF.